This section outlines one T cell receptor beta chain sequence together with its context. Its specificity is not known. The sample comes from a study of long-term antiretroviral therapy in people with HIV. Points from the study as a whole: Clones that had undergone expansion before ART prevailed in the repertoire throughout all time points. Despite increasing after ART, diversity remained lower than that of transplant donor controls. It was observed that HIV repertoires exhibited narrower CDR3 length ranges than controls.

Researchers secured at least one pre-ART and at least two post-ART PBMC samples from each donor. Germline V gene data show CDR1 as SGHAT and CDR2 as FQNNGV. The germline V and J ends were trimmed by 0 bases and 6 bases, with 9 bases remaining between them. The CDR3 length is 13 residues. At the survey level, the v3.0 immunoSEQ assay was run. The method was immunoSEQ multiplex PCR; TCRdb's version includes in-frame clones alone and lacks a portion of them. Here the sample spans over 30,000 clones, roughly four fifths being singletons. The V and J genes are TRBV11-2 and TRBJ2-7, with D uncertain. Sequenced material: unsorted PBMCs, taken 0.6 years after starting antiretroviral therapy. This receptor was obtained from a young man with HIV. CDR3 nucleotide sequence: TGTGCCAGCAGCTTAGATCATTCGGCCGAGCAGTACTTC. Protein: CASSLDHSAEQYF.